The 17 T cell receptor beta chains in this list originate from one sample, sequenced in a study of vaccination and CD4 T cells after COVID-19. Sequenced with the Oncomine TCR Beta short-read assay was DNA taken from cultured CD4+ T cells. TCRdb processed the PCR reads anew with MiXCR; each CDR3 protein has one entry. This table has 20,000 to 25,000 distinct CDR3 sequences, about 40% appearing once. The antigens of these receptors remain unknown. The time point here: late sampling 161 to 241 days after vaccination in a few convalescent patients. As for treatment: roughly 11-day PBMC culture with coronavirus spike peptide pools or control peptides (ViraFEST assay). The sample here was CD4+ T cells from blood, cultured in vitro, taken about 7 months after SARS-CoV-2 vaccination. The receptors stem from a human donor who had recovered from COVID-19.

The chain uses TRBV20-1 and TRBJ2-6; 9 bases agree with TRBD2. This CDR3 has 19 residues. The V and J ends lost 0 bases and 0 bases, in that order; junction bases with no gene match: 9. Germline CDR1 DFQATT, CDR2 SNEGSKA (reference sequence). CDR3 bases: TGCAGTGCTAGAGATCGGGGGACTAGCCCTCGCTCTGGGGCCAACGTCCTGACTTTC. Residues: CSARDRGTSPRSGANVLTF.

The V gene is TRBV28, the J gene TRBJ2-7; D call uncertain. The CDR3 loop spans 12 amino acids. Germline V gene sequence: CDR1 MDHEN, CDR2 SYDVKM. V shed 4 bases and J shed 4 bases, with 8 bases lying between them. The CDR3 DNA reads TGTGCCAGCAGTTCCCAAGAATACGAGCAGTACTTC. Its protein is CASSSQEYEQYF.

About this clonotype: It is unclear where the CDR3 begins or ends on the DNA, so no DNA is shown, and the CDR3 is as TCRdb lists it. The CDR3 sequence: CASSFGAGAQETRYF. V and J are TRBV7-2 and TRBJ2-5; the table assigns TRBD2, which was not confirmed against the DNA. The CDR3 adds up to 15 amino acids, both ends counted. CDR1 and CDR2 from the germline V gene are SGHTA and FQGNSA.

This rearrangement joins TRBV20-1 to TRBJ2-3; TRBD2 aligns across 10 bases. This CDR3 contains 18 residues. Germline CDR1 is DFQATT and CDR2 is SNEGSKA (reference sequence). V was clipped by 0 bases and J by 2 bases; unmatched bases: 11. CDR3 nucleotide sequence: TGCAGTGCTAGAGACCCCAGTCGGACTAGCGGAACCACAGATACGCAGTATTTT. Translating gives CSARDPSRTSGTTDTQYF.

This clonotype is termed medium-sized (0.01 to 0.1%). The rearrangement links TRBV6-4 to TRBJ2-1, with D tentatively TRBD2 (5 bases). Germline CDR1 reads MRHNA; CDR2 reads SNTAGT. CDR3 length: 14 residues. V lost 2 bases to trimming and J lost 0 bases, with 5 bases between them. In DNA form, the CDR3 reads TGTGCCAGCAGTGACGGGAGCTCCTACAATGAGCAGTTCTTC. Translated, it gives CASSDGSSYNEQFF.

CDR3 amino acids: CSASRTDTQYF. The CDR3 coding sequence is TGCAGTGCCAGTCGCACAGATACGCAGTATTTT. V usage is TRBV20-1 and J usage is TRBJ2-3, with unresolved D. The CDR3 runs 11 residues. Trimming removed 6 bases at V and 1 base at J, with 5 bases between. CDR1 is DFQATT, CDR2 SNEGSKA, per germline (reference sequence).

This sequence joins TRBV19 and TRBJ2-7, with D possibly TRBD1 on 5 matching bases. With 8 bases removed from V and 0 bases from J, the gap between germline ends came to 8 bases. The CDR3 covers 12 residues. The V gene's germline CDR1 is LNHDA and CDR2 SQIVND (reference sequence). The CDR3 region is CASEGDSYEQYF. In DNA form, the CDR3 reads TGTGCCAGTGAAGGGGACTCCTACGAGCAGTACTTC. Combining the CDR3 with reference TRBV19 and TRBJ2-7 gives the whole variable domain DGGITQSPKYLFRKEGQNVTLSCEQNLNHDAMYWYRQDPGQGLRLIYYSQIVNDFQKGDIAEGYSVSREKKESFPLTVTSAQKNPTAFYLCASEGDSYEQYFGPGTRLTVT.

A few counts support this clonotype. The V gene is TRBV27, the J gene TRBJ1-2; a possible D gene is TRBD1 (6 bases). CDR1 MNHEY and CDR2 SMNVEV come from the germline V gene (reference sequence). The CDR3 is 13 amino acids. Trimming took 3 bases from V and 6 from J, leaving 11 bases between them. CDR3: CASSFRQENGYTF. Written as DNA, the CDR3 is TGTGCCAGCAGTTTTCGACAGGAAAATGGCTACACCTTC.

The chain joins TRBV29-1 to TRBJ1-2; 9 nucleotides align to TRBD1. Germline V CDR1 and CDR2: SQVTM, ANQGSEA. V dropped 6 bases and J dropped 6; count of bases not matched to a gene: 14. The CDR3 runs 15 residues. CDR3: CSVRGGQGYRDGYTF. The DNA of the CDR3 is TGCAGCGTGAGAGGGGGACAGGGTTATCGGGATGGCTACACCTTC.

This clonotype occurred a few times. The chain employs TRBV6-1 and TRBJ2-7; tentatively, D is TRBD1 (7 bases). Germline V gene lookup returns CDR1 MNHNS and CDR2 SASEGT. The CDR3 has 14 residues. Trimming stripped 8 bases from V and 2 bases from J, with 16 bases between. In DNA form, the CDR3 reads TGTGCCAGCGCCGGGCAGGGGGGAACCTACGAGCAGTACTTC. Amino acid sequence: CASAGQGGTYEQYF.

The table lists this clonotype with a few counts. The CDR3 is CASSRDGYGYTF. In nucleotides, the CDR3 is TGTGCCAGCAGTCGGGATGGGTATGGCTACACCTTC. The rearrangement uses TRBV6-1 and TRBJ1-2; D is ambiguous. Per germline, CDR1 MNHNS and CDR2 SASEGT. V lost 5 bases to trimming and J lost 5 bases, with 9 bases between them. This CDR3 has 12 residues.

V is TRBV20-1 and J is TRBJ2-1; D unresolved. Trimming took off 3 bases at V and 2 bases at J, with 8 bases between the two ends. The CDR3 sequence is 13 residues long. The V gene's germline CDR1 is DFQATT and CDR2 SNEGSKA (reference sequence). Written as DNA, the CDR3 is TGCAGTGCTAGGTTGTCAGCCTACAATGAGCAGTTCTTC. Its translation is CSARLSAYNEQFF.

The chain links TRBV10-3 to TRBJ2-5; TRBD1 might be the D (5 bases). CDR3 length: 12 residues. V lost 10 bases to trimming and J lost 1 base, with 10 bases between them. The V gene's germline CDR1 is ENHRY and CDR2 SYGVKD. The CDR3 coding sequence is TGTGCCACGGCGCAGGGCCAAGAGACCCAGTACTTC. Translating it yields CATAQGQETQYF.

The chain recombines TRBV20-1 with TRBJ2-1, with TRBD2 as a possible D gene (5 bases). CDR1 DFQATT and CDR2 SNEGSKA come from the germline V gene (reference sequence). The CDR3 length is 14 residues. The V end lost 2 bases, the J end lost 1 base, and 9 bases lay between the germline ends. The CDR3 DNA follows: TGCAGTGCTAGATCGTGGAGGTCCTACAATGAGCAGTTCTTC. Residues: CSARSWRSYNEQFF.

The chain links TRBV20-1 to TRBJ2-3; 8 bases match TRBD2. The ends lost 1 base at V and 3 bases at J; junction bases unmatched: 12. CDR1 is DFQATT and CDR2 is SNEGSKA in the germline V gene (reference sequence). The CDR3 is made up of 17 amino acids. The CDR3 loop reads CSARGAVYSGTTDTQYF. As DNA, the CDR3 is TGCAGTGCTAGAGGCGCCGTATATAGCGGGACGACAGATACGCAGTATTTT.

By sample share, this clonotype is medium-sized. The V and J genes are TRBV6-1 and TRBJ1-5; no clear D gene. Trimming left V 0 bases short and J 3 bases short, with 0 bases between. This CDR3 has 12 amino acids. Germline assignment: CDR1 MNHNS and CDR2 SASEGT. In DNA, the CDR3 is TGTGCCAGCAGTGAAGCCAATCAGCCCCAGCATTTT. Translating it yields CASSEANQPQHF.

This chain's CDR3 is CASSLQRYQPQHF. Here the CDR3 DNA reads TGTGCCAGCAGCCTCCAACGGTATCAGCCCCAGCATTTT. The V call is TRBV7-2, the J call TRBJ1-5, with D hard to call. Germline-derived CDR1 and CDR2 are SGHTA and FQGNSA. V gave up 5 bases and J gave up 5 bases, with 10 bases separating them. CDR3 size: 13 residues.